The following is a T cell receptor (beta chain) sequence with its context. Germline values: CDR1 MGHRA, CDR2 YSYEKL. The CDR3 runs 14 residues. Between the trimmed V and J ends, which lost 6 bases and 2 bases, there was a span of 11 bases. These data originate in a study of blood T cell repertoires in COVID-19. The data were produced by immunoSEQ multiplex PCR, yet TCRdb's version contains in-frame clones alone and is incomplete. This sample has about 260,000 clones; more than 85% occur once, and the top ten carry about 3%. The source is a man between 40 and 49 years old who had been exposed to COVID-19. Source material: PBMCs or T cells enriched from blood (not recorded which). J is TRBJ1-3 and V is TRBV4-1; the D gene is possibly TRBD1 (5 bases). CDR3 loop: CASSPGGPGNTIYF. CDR3 DNA: TGCGCCAGCAGTCCGGGGGGTCCTGGAAACACCATATATTTT.